A single sample gave rise to the 18 T cell receptor beta chains below, sequenced in a study of multiple sclerosis patients with progressive multifocal leukoencephalopathy. Time point indicated: time of PML onset. The data were produced by immunoSEQ multiplex PCR, yet TCRdb's version contains in-frame clones alone and is incomplete. Altogether under 35,000 clones are present, about 87% being singletons, with the ten largest covering 5.7%. This sample comprised PBMCs, obtained from a patient treated with natalizumab. These receptors originate from a woman in her 40s with progressive multifocal leukoencephalopathy.

The chain employs TRBV18 and TRBJ1-5; D is unresolved. The CDR3 totals 14 residues. Looked up from germline, CDR1 is KGHSH and CDR2 is LQKENI. V lost 4 bases and J 3 bases, leaving 10 bases between the germline ends. CDR3 region: CASSRGSLNQPQHF. As DNA, the CDR3 is TGTGCCAGCTCACGAGGGTCCCTCAATCAGCCCCAGCATTTT.

The CDR3 region is CASRSGTTNEKLFF. DNA for the CDR3: TGTGCCAGCCGATCAGGGACAACTAATGAAAAACTGTTTTTT. This chain uses TRBV28 with TRBJ1-4, with D possibly TRBD1 on 5 matching bases. V dropped 8 bases and J dropped 0 bases, with 10 bases sitting between them. The germline V gene has CDR1 MDHEN and CDR2 SYDVKM. The CDR3 runs to 14 residues.

This chain links TRBV5-1 with TRBJ1-1; D is ambiguous. V dropped 5 bases and J dropped 4 bases, with 12 bases sitting between them. Germline CDR1 SGHRS, CDR2 YFSETQ. The CDR3 runs to 13 residues. The CDR3 DNA reads TGCGCCAGCAGTCCAGGAAGGGTCACTGAAGCTTTCTTT. Its protein product is CASSPGRVTEAFF. Together with reference TRBV5-1 and TRBJ1-1, the CDR3 gives the full variable domain: KAGVTQTPRYLIKTRGQQVTLSCSPISGHRSVSWYQQTPGQGLQFLFEYFSETQRNKGNFPGRFSGRQFSNSRSEMNVSTLELGDSALYLCASSPGRVTEAFFGQGTRLTVV.

The J gene is TRBJ2-5, the V gene TRBV5-1; no clear D. Trimming removed 4 bases at V and 2 bases at J, with 15 bases between. Germline V lookup: CDR1 SGHRS, CDR2 YFSETQ. The CDR3 runs to 15 residues. The CDR3 bases are TGCGCCAGCAGCCTTATGACCTTCCCACAAGAGACCCAGTACTTC. Its translation: CASSLMTFPQETQYF.

The CDR3 is CASSVAASTDTQYF. As DNA, the CDR3 is TGTGCCAGCAGCGTAGCGGCTAGCACAGATACGCAGTATTTT. V and J are TRBV9 and TRBJ2-3, with D unresolved. CDR1 and CDR2 (germline): SGDLS, YYNGEE. V was cut by 0 bases and J by 0 bases, with 5 bases left in between. There are 14 residues in the CDR3.

This chain connects TRBV5-4 to TRBJ2-1, with 9 bases lining up with TRBD1. V lost 5 bases to trimming and J lost 1 base; unmatched junction nucleotides: 7. The CDR3 spans 16 residues. Germline values: CDR1 SGHNT, CDR2 YYREEE (reference sequence). CDR3 bases: TGTGCCAGCAGGAAGGGGGGACAGGGTTCCTACAATGAGCAGTTCTTC. This encodes CASRKGGQGSYNEQFF.

This clone was picked up one time. V usage is TRBV29-1 and J usage is TRBJ2-1, with 12 bases that match TRBD2. With 6 bases clipped from V and 4 bases from J, the junction kept 13 bases outside the gene matches. In germline, CDR1 is SQVTM, CDR2 ANQGSEA. This CDR3 comprises 17 residues. The CDR3 nucleotides read TGCAGCGTGAAACCGGGACTAGCGGGCGTGAAGTACAATGAGCAGTTCTTC. Translated, it gives CSVKPGLAGVKYNEQFF.

The CDR3 nucleotides read TGTGCCAGCAGTTACGGACCTGGTAGGACCACAGATACGCAGTATTTT. Protein: CASSYGPGRTTDTQYF. The chain joins TRBV6-5 to TRBJ2-3; D is unresolved. V was cut by 2 bases and J by 2 bases, with 14 bases left in between. The CDR3 runs to 16 residues. Germline values: CDR1 MNHEY, CDR2 SVGAGI.

The chain combines TRBV7-2 with TRBJ2-3, with D perhaps being TRBD1 or TRBD2 (5 bases each). From germline, CDR1 is SGHTA and CDR2 FQGNSA. The CDR3 is 15 residues long. The V and J ends lost 6 bases and 0 bases respectively, with 13 bases between them. The CDR3 is CASRGDLSSTDTQYF. The CDR3 nucleotides read TGTGCCAGCAGGGGGGACCTTTCTAGCACAGATACGCAGTATTTT.

The chain carries TRBV9 and TRBJ2-3, with D perhaps TRBD1 (6 bases). V lost 3 bases and J 5 bases, leaving 22 bases between the germline ends. Germline V lookup: CDR1 SGDLS, CDR2 YYNGEE. The CDR3 is made up of 17 amino acids. CDR3 in amino acids: CASSEGATGTPLDTQYF. CDR3 DNA sequence: TGTGCCAGCAGCGAAGGGGCGACAGGAACACCTTTAGATACGCAGTATTTT. Looking up the rest from reference TRBV9 and TRBJ2-3 gives the full variable domain: DSGVTQTPKHLITATGQRVTLRCSPRSGDLSVYWYQQSLDQGLQFLIQYYNGEERAKGNILERFSAQQFPDLHSELNLSSLELGDSALYFCASSEGATGTPLDTQYFGPGTRLTVL.

The rearrangement links TRBV5-1 to TRBJ2-6; unclear D gene. The CDR3 runs to 13 residues. Per germline, CDR1 SGHRS and CDR2 YFSETQ. V was shortened by 4 bases and J by 4 bases, with 6 bases between the two germline ends. The chain's CDR3 is CASSPRGANVLTF. CDR3 sequence (DNA): TGCGCCAGCAGCCCCCGGGGGGCCAACGTCCTGACTTTC.

The DNA of the CDR3 is TGTGCCAGCAGCTTATTCCTCTCCGGGGAGCTGTTTTTT. This encodes CASSLFLSGELFF. The chain recombines TRBV7-2 with TRBJ2-2; the D is unclear. This CDR3 is built from 13 residues. Trimming took off 2 bases at V and 6 bases at J, with 7 bases between the two ends. In germline, CDR1 is SGHTA, CDR2 FQGNSA.

V and J are TRBV6-6 and TRBJ1-3; D not resolved. The CDR3 is 15 residues long. CDR1 and CDR2 from the germline V gene are MNHNY and SVGAGI (reference sequence). Trimming took off 5 bases at V and 0 bases at J, with 11 bases between the two ends. In DNA form, the CDR3 reads TGTGCCAGCAGTCCCACAGCGAGCTCTGGAAACACCATATATTTT. Translated: CASSPTASSGNTIYF.

The chain is built from TRBV19 and TRBJ1-5; possible D gene TRBD1, 6 bases. The CDR3 covers 17 residues. Trimming removed 3 bases at V and 3 bases at J, with 18 bases between. Germline CDR1 reads LNHDA; CDR2 reads SQIVND (reference sequence). As DNA, the CDR3 is TGTGCCAGTAGTATCGCTATAAGACGGGACAACAATCAGCCCCAGCATTTT. Translated: CASSIAIRRDNNQPQHF.

CDR3 protein: CASSQGRGGVYGYTF. DNA for the CDR3: TGCGCCAGCAGCCAAGGCAGGGGGGGAGTATATGGCTACACCTTC. V gene TRBV4-3 combines with J gene TRBJ1-2; the match to TRBD1 covers 7 bases. The CDR3 length is 15 residues. Germline CDR1 LGHNA, CDR2 YSLEER. The V segment lost 1 base and the J segment 5 bases; nucleotides outside the gene matches: 7.

The chain is built from TRBV6-5 and TRBJ2-3; 7 nucleotides agree with TRBD1. This CDR3 is 14 amino acids long. Trimming removed 0 bases from V and 4 bases from J; junction bases left unmatched: 1. Germline V gene data show CDR1 as MNHEY and CDR2 as SVGAGI. CDR3 amino acids: CASSYSQGADTQYF. CDR3 DNA: TGTGCCAGCAGTTACTCGCAGGGGGCAGATACGCAGTATTTT.

The CDR3 DNA reads as TGTGCCAGCAGCGCCTCAACAGGGTACTACGAGCAGTACTTC. Its protein product is CASSASTGYYEQYF. The V gene is TRBV11-3, the J gene TRBJ2-7, with D maybe TRBD1 (6 bases). The V gene's germline CDR1 is SGHNT and CDR2 YENEEA. The CDR3 loop spans 14 amino acids. Trimming took 5 bases from V and 3 from J, leaving 14 bases between them.

This rearrangement joins TRBV2 to TRBJ2-7, with D hard to call. There are 13 residues in the CDR3. CDR1 and CDR2 from the germline V gene are SNHLY and FYNNEI. V was shortened by 3 bases and J by 3 bases, with 9 bases between the two germline ends. CDR3 nucleotide sequence: TGTGCCAGCAGTGAGGGTCCTTTCTACGAGCAGTACTTC. This encodes CASSEGPFYEQYF.